This T cell receptor beta chain was captured in a study of CD8+ T cells in alopecia areata. Extracted RNA was reverse transcribed, and the resulting cDNA served as sequencing template. Sequenced by immunoSEQ multiplex PCR; TCRdb stores in-frame clones only, minus some. The data show some 110,000 clones, with none appearing a single time. Germline loops: CDR1 FNHDT, CDR2 SITEND (reference sequence). The V segment lost 0 bases and the J segment 1 base; nucleotides outside the gene matches: 3. The CDR3 loop spans 16 amino acids. As regards this clone: Gene names and germline refer to mouse. Read coverage stops 4 residues before the CDR3 terminus; the germline J gene supplies the remainder.

The origin of this receptor is a C3H/HeJ mouse with alopecia areata. This mouse strain has H2-k as its MHC haplotype. V gene TRBV19 combines with J gene TRBJ2-1, with 8 nucleotides matching TRBD2. The sequenced material came from lesional skin. CDR3 DNA (partial): TGTGCCAGCAGTATAGACTGGGGGTCGAACTATGCT. It is translated as CASSIDWGSNYA. The entire CDR3 reads CASSIDWGSNYAEQFF.